The 26 T cell receptor beta chains below come from one sample, sequenced in a study of CD8 T cells in ankylosing spondylitis. TCRdb re-called the 5' RACE reads with MiXCR, one entry per CDR3 protein. The sample lists 300,000 to 350,000 distinct CDR3 sequences, roughly 14% occurring once. Sequenced input: blood, either unsorted or a sorted T cell fraction (not recorded which). The receptor source for this set is a male donor with ankylosing spondylitis or in good health (not recorded which).

This clonotype was observed a handful of times. V usage is TRBV27 and J usage is TRBJ2-7; tentatively, D is TRBD1 (7 bases). Per germline, CDR1 MNHEY and CDR2 SMNVEV (reference sequence). The CDR3 sequence is 15 residues long. Trimming took off 5 bases at V and 7 bases at J, with 21 bases between the two ends. The DNA for the CDR3 is TGTGCCAGCAGTGGGGGAACGGGCCCAGGGGGGGAGCAGTACTTC. Amino acids: CASSGGTGPGGEQYF.

The table lists this clonotype with a few counts. CDR3 residues: CASSAQGASTEQYF. Here the CDR3 DNA reads TGTGCCAGCAGTGCACAGGGGGCGTCGACAGAGCAGTACTTC. V gene TRBV6-1 combines with J gene TRBJ2-7, with 9 positions matching TRBD1. The ends lost 4 bases at V and 7 bases at J; junction bases unmatched: 8. This CDR3 comprises 14 residues. Germline CDR1 is MNHNS and CDR2 is SASEGT.

CDR3 sequence reads: CASSDTGGTYNEQFF. In DNA, the CDR3 is TGCGCCAGCAGTGATACAGGGGGAACCTACAATGAGCAGTTCTTC. The chain employs TRBV10-1 and TRBJ2-1, with 8 bases identical to TRBD1. Trimming cost V 3 bases and J 2 bases; bases outside gene matches: 3. This CDR3 has 15 residues. The germline V gene has CDR1 WNHNN and CDR2 SYGVQD (reference sequence).

In this sample, this clonotype turned up a few times. The rearrangement uses TRBV12-3 or TRBV12-4 and TRBJ2-2; TRBD1 agrees at 7 bases. The CDR3 runs 14 residues. V shed 0 bases, J shed 7 bases, and the junction held 2 bases outside the gene matches. CDR3: CASSLAGGHGELFF. The DNA of the CDR3 is TGTGCCAGCAGTTTAGCAGGGGGCCACGGGGAGCTGTTTTTT.

V is TRBV10-3 and J is TRBJ2-7, with TRBD2 matching over 10 bases. This CDR3 region has 14 residues. CDR1 and CDR2 (germline): ENHRY, SYGVKD. V shed 4 bases, J shed 2 bases, and the junction held 2 bases outside the gene matches. CDR3 in amino acids: CAISATSGTYEQYF. In nucleotides, the CDR3 is TGTGCCATCAGTGCAACTAGCGGGACCTACGAGCAGTACTTC.

This clonotype came up many times. This may be a read error: a much more frequent sequence differs by one nucleotide. The V and J genes are TRBV5-1 and TRBJ2-5; D uncertain. This CDR3 is 11 amino acids long. V lost 0 bases, J lost 5 bases, and 2 bases lay in between. Germline CDR1 reads SGHRS; CDR2 reads YFSETQ. CDR3 protein: CASSLDETQYF. CDR3 DNA sequence: TGCGCCAGCAGCTTGGATGAGACCCAGTACTTC. The variable domain in full, with the rest retrieved from reference TRBV5-1 and TRBJ2-5, is KAGVTQTPRYLIKTRGQQVTLSCSPISGHRSVSWYQQTPGQGLQFLFEYFSETQRNKGNFPGRFSGRQFSNSRSEMNVSTLELGDSALYLCASSLDETQYFGPGTRLLVL.

The sample holds a few counts of this clonotype. The chain recombines TRBV20-1 with TRBJ2-3, with 9 bases identical to TRBD2. The CDR3 is 15 amino acids. Trimming removed 4 bases from V and 6 bases from J; junction bases left unmatched: 11. CDR1 and CDR2 from the germline V gene are DFQATT and SNEGSKA (reference sequence). The CDR3 coding sequence is TGCAGTGCTACACCGGGACTAGCTCCGGGCGATACGCAGTATTTT. Amino acids: CSATPGLAPGDTQYF.

This chain links TRBV9 with TRBJ2-1; D is ambiguous. Trimming took off 0 bases at V and 5 bases at J, with 6 bases between the two ends. CDR3 length: 13 residues. Germline values: CDR1 SGDLS, CDR2 YYNGEE. The DNA for the CDR3 is TGTGCCAGCAGCGTAGAGGTTAACAATGAGCAGTTCTTC. Translated, it gives CASSVEVNNEQFF.

This clonotype was detected a few times. The chain combines TRBV14 with TRBJ2-7; D ambiguous. V lost 1 base to trimming and J lost 0 bases, with 7 bases between them. This CDR3 spans 14 amino acids. In germline, CDR1 is SGHDN, CDR2 FVKESK. CDR3 nucleotide sequence: TGTGCCAGCAGCCAAGTACGGAGCTCCTACGAGCAGTACTTC. Translated, it gives CASSQVRSSYEQYF.

The chain combines TRBV6-2 or TRBV6-3 with TRBJ2-5, with D possibly TRBD2 on 6 matching bases. CDR1 MNHEY and CDR2 SVGEGT come from the germline V gene. The CDR3 runs 13 residues. V lost 6 bases to trimming and J lost 3 bases, with 11 bases between them. CDR3 sequence: CASRAPGEETQYF. The CDR3 coding sequence is TGTGCCAGCAGGGCCCCGGGAGAAGAGACCCAGTACTTC.

This clonotype has a handful of counts. The chain couples TRBV2 to TRBJ2-2; maybe TRBD2 (5 bases). The V gene lost 6 bases and the J gene lost 3 bases, with 11 bases spanning the gap. The CDR3 consists of 14 residues. Germline V lookup: CDR1 SNHLY, CDR2 FYNNEI. CDR3 nucleotide sequence: TGTGCCAGCAGACCGGGAATCGACACCGGGGAGCTGTTTTTT. As protein: CASRPGIDTGELFF. Using reference TRBV2 and TRBJ2-2 for the parts outside the CDR3, the full variable domain is EPEVTQTPSHQVTQMGQEVILRCVPISNHLYFYWYRQILGQKVEFLVSFYNNEISEKSEIFDDQFSVERPDGSNFTLKIRSTKLEDSAMYFCASRPGIDTGELFFGEGSRLTVL.

The rearrangement joins TRBV27 to TRBJ1-1; no clear D. The CDR3 consists of 16 residues. Germline loops: CDR1 MNHEY, CDR2 SMNVEV (reference sequence). V dropped 3 bases and J dropped 0 bases, with 14 bases sitting between them. The CDR3 nucleotides read TGTGCCAGCAGTTTCCGTTTTACATCGGTGAACACTGAAGCTTTCTTT. It is translated as CASSFRFTSVNTEAFF.

This clonotype was picked up many times. V is TRBV5-1 and J is TRBJ2-3; 8 bases are a match to TRBD1. The germline V gene encodes CDR1 SGHRS and CDR2 YFSETQ. The CDR3 has 14 residues. V was clipped by 4 bases and J by 5 bases; unmatched bases: 6. This chain's CDR3 is CASSRGQGLDTQYF. DNA of the CDR3: TGCGCCAGCAGCCGTGGACAGGGTCTAGATACGCAGTATTTT.

V and J are TRBV4-2 and TRBJ2-1; 8 bases line up with TRBD2. The V gene end was trimmed by 0 bases and the J gene end by 6 bases; junction bases not matched to a gene: 16. Per the germline V gene, CDR1 is LGHNA and CDR2 is YNFKEQ. The CDR3 spans 19 residues. The CDR3 DNA sequence: TGTGCCAGCAGCCAAGATGTCATCGGACTAGCATCGGGCATCAATGAGCAGTTCTTC. Residues: CASSQDVIGLASGINEQFF.

This clonotype was seen more than once but under ten times. This chain connects TRBV29-1 to TRBJ1-1; D uncertain. Trimming pared 8 bases from V and 3 bases from J, leaving 10 bases between. The germline V gene has CDR1 SQVTM and CDR2 ANQGSEA. This CDR3 is 11 amino acids long. CDR3 amino acids: CSPAWDTEAFF. The CDR3, as DNA: TGCAGCCCGGCCTGGGACACTGAAGCTTTCTTT. Looking up the rest from reference TRBV29-1 and TRBJ1-1 gives the full variable domain: SAVISQKPSRDICQRGTSLTIQCQVDSQVTMMFWYRQQPGQSLTLIATANQGSEATYESGFVIDKFPISRPNLTFSTLTVSNMSPEDSSIYLCSPAWDTEAFFGQGTRLTVV.

Only a few counts were recorded for this clonotype. The chain employs TRBV19 and TRBJ2-7; perhaps TRBD1 as D (6 bases). In germline, CDR1 is LNHDA, CDR2 SQIVND (reference sequence). The CDR3 contains 14 residues. V was pared by 4 bases and J by 0 bases, with 10 bases between. The CDR3 protein is CASSTPDSSYEQYF. The CDR3, as DNA: TGTGCCAGTAGTACCCCGGACAGCTCCTACGAGCAGTACTTC. Full variable domain (missing parts from reference TRBV19 and TRBJ2-7): DGGITQSPKYLFRKEGQNVTLSCEQNLNHDAMYWYRQDPGQGLRLIYYSQIVNDFQKGDIAEGYSVSREKKESFPLTVTSAQKNPTAFYLCASSTPDSSYEQYFGPGTRLTVT.

This clonotype was recorded many times. The chain links TRBV3-1 to TRBJ2-7, with 8 bases fitting TRBD2. Looked up from germline, CDR1 is LGHDT and CDR2 is YNNKEL (reference sequence). Trimming at V came to 0 bases and at J to 7 bases, leaving 11 bases not matched to a gene. The CDR3 covers 16 residues. The CDR3 reads CASSQESASGRPEQYF. The CDR3 nucleotides read TGTGCCAGCAGCCAAGAGAGCGCTAGCGGGCGTCCGGAGCAGTACTTC.

The rearrangement links TRBV5-1 to TRBJ2-5, with 15 bases identical to TRBD2. Trimming cost V 4 bases and J 5 bases; bases outside gene matches: 9. CDR3 size: 17 residues. Germline V lookup: CDR1 SGHRS, CDR2 YFSETQ. The CDR3, as DNA: TGCGCCAGCAGCGCCGGACTAGCGGGAGGGCCACAGGAGACCCAGTACTTC. The encoded protein is CASSAGLAGGPQETQYF.

The rearrangement uses TRBV6-1 and TRBJ1-5, with TRBD1 as a possible D gene (6 bases). The CDR3 runs to 15 residues. Germline-derived CDR1 and CDR2 are MNHNS and SASEGT. Trimming removed 6 bases from V and 5 bases from J, with 17 bases in between. The CDR3 sequence: CASSRDTSLYQPQHF. The CDR3 DNA reads as TGTGCCAGCAGCCGGGACACAAGTCTTTATCAGCCCCAGCATTTT.

This clonotype was seen at least ten times. The CDR3 protein is CASSRPGQGLDEQYF. The DNA for the CDR3 is TGTGCCAGCAGTCGCCCGGGACAGGGGTTAGACGAGCAGTACTTC. The chain employs TRBV12-3 or TRBV12-4 and TRBJ2-7, with 10 bases lining up with TRBD1. This CDR3 contains 15 residues. With V trimmed by 5 bases and J by 5 bases, 9 bases remained unmatched.

This clonotype was picked up a small number of times. The chain has TRBV29-1 and TRBJ1-5; 8 bases agree with TRBD1. The CDR3 consists of 15 residues. Germline V gives CDR1 SQVTM, CDR2 ANQGSEA. Trimming at V came to 7 bases and at J to 1 base, leaving 9 bases not matched to a gene. This CDR3 is CSALDRVGSNQPQHF. CDR3 DNA: TGCAGCGCTCTGGACAGGGTGGGGAGCAATCAGCCCCAGCATTTT.

To note about this clonotype: This may be a read error: a much more frequent sequence differs by one nucleotide. V and J are TRBV5-1 and TRBJ2-3; D gene uncertain. CDR3 length equals 14 residues. Looked up from germline, CDR1 is SGHRS and CDR2 is YFSETQ. The V and J ends lost 0 bases and 5 bases respectively, with 10 bases between them. DNA of the CDR3: TGCGCCAGCAGCTTGGTAGTCGCCAAAGATACGCAGTATTTT. This gives the protein CASSLVVAKDTQYF.

CDR3 in DNA: TGCAGCGTATCTGACCCCCTAGGGACTAGCGCCCGCGGCTCCTACAATGAGCAGTTCTTC. Translating it yields CSVSDPLGTSARGSYNEQFF. This rearrangement joins TRBV29-1 to TRBJ2-1; 10 positions match TRBD2. This CDR3 has 20 amino acids. V gave up 6 bases and J gave up 0 bases; unmatched junction bases: 20. CDR1 SQVTM and CDR2 ANQGSEA come from the germline V gene.

This clonotype was seen a handful of times. The chain recombines TRBV12-3 or TRBV12-4 with TRBJ1-5, with D unclear. V lost 4 bases and J lost 0, with 10 bases in between. The CDR3 runs to 15 residues. The CDR3 here is CASSYLRDSNQPQHF. The CDR3 DNA follows: TGTGCCAGCAGTTATCTAAGGGATAGCAATCAGCCCCAGCATTTT.

V usage is TRBV20-1 and J usage is TRBJ2-5; D uncertain. V was clipped by 3 bases and J by 1 base, with 9 bases between them. CDR1 and CDR2 (germline): DFQATT, SNEGSKA (reference sequence). This CDR3 comprises 13 residues. Written as DNA, the CDR3 is TGCAGTGCTAGTGAAGGGTTCCAAGAGACCCAGTACTTC. Protein product: CSASEGFQETQYF.

This clonotype has ten or more counts. The V gene is TRBV4-1, the J gene TRBJ1-1, with D possibly matching TRBD1 (6 bases). Germline V gene lookup returns CDR1 MGHRA and CDR2 YSYEKL. V was trimmed by 4 bases and J by 4 bases, leaving 19 bases between them. The CDR3 consists of 16 residues. CDR3 loop: CASSRDGGPRVTEAFF. The CDR3 DNA reads as TGCGCCAGCAGCCGAGATGGGGGGCCTAGGGTCACTGAAGCTTTCTTT.